This T cell receptor (beta chain) came from a study of blood T cell repertoires in COVID-19. This CDR3 region has 15 residues. Trimming took off 4 bases at V and 2 bases at J, with 13 bases between the two ends. Germline V gene sequence: CDR1 SGDLS, CDR2 YYNGEE. Here immunoSEQ multiplex PCR was the method, and the copy in TCRdb shows in-frame clones only, minus some. The sample holds some 180,000 clones, 78% seen once. The chain couples TRBV9 to TRBJ2-1; D possibly corresponds to TRBD2 (5 bases). The TCR sequence derives from an elderly woman with active or convalescent COVID-19. The specimen was peripheral blood. The CDR3 region has the DNA TGTGCCAGCAGCCGGGATTTCCACCCCTACAATGAGCAGTTCTTC. Protein product: CASSRDFHPYNEQFF.